The present entry profiles one T cell receptor beta chain with its context. Its antigen is unknown. Trimming pared 4 bases from V and 0 bases from J, leaving 9 bases between. This CDR3 region has 13 residues. Looked up from germline, CDR1 is SQVTM and CDR2 is ANQGSEA. Sequencing was performed with immunoSEQ multiplex PCR; in TCRdb, only in-frame clones are kept and a portion is missing. The profile shows roughly 50,000 clones, about 84% of them singletons. This specimen belongs to a study of PD-1 blockade in classical Hodgkin lymphoma. Each patient experienced a relapse that followed autologous stem cell transplantation, and brentuximab vedotin exposure varied. Classification of best responses gave complete response, partial response or progressive disease. Study-level findings and limits: TCR diversity rose significantly by C4D1 in CD4+ but not CD8+ cells. Why the repertoires differ is still unclear, perhaps disease activity or prior therapy.

The source of this sequence is a human donor with classical Hodgkin lymphoma. This specimen was peripheral blood mononuclear cells (PBMCs), taken at baseline. The chain uses TRBV29-1 and TRBJ1-2; D gene ambiguous. CDR3 coding DNA: TGCAGCGTTGTGATCGAAGCTAACTATGGCTACACCTTC. Translated: CSVVIEANYGYTF.